One sample yielded the 26 T cell receptor beta chains listed below, sequenced in a study of OX40 agonist ivuxolimab in advanced cancers. Libraries were prepared by immunoSEQ multiplex PCR; TCRdb keeps only in-frame clonotypes and omits some of them. This sample has more than 80,000 clones, with roughly nine tenths found just once. The source was CD4+ or CD8+ T cells sorted from blood, collected in a trial of the OX40 agonist ivuxolimab. These receptors originate from an adult with an advanced solid tumor such as melanoma, head and neck, liver or kidney cancer.

J is TRBJ1-4 and V is TRBV5-4; TRBD1 might be the D (6 bases). The CDR3 length is 15 residues. The V gene's germline CDR1 is SGHNT and CDR2 YYREEE (reference sequence). The ends were cut back, 4 bases at V and 0 bases at J, with 10 bases in the middle. The CDR3 DNA follows: TGTGCCAGCAGCCCCACAGGGACAACTAATGAAAAACTGTTTTTT. Translating gives CASSPTGTTNEKLFF.

The rearrangement links TRBV27 to TRBJ1-5, with D possibly being TRBD1 (6 bases). Germline assignment: CDR1 MNHEY and CDR2 SMNVEV (reference sequence). The CDR3 contains 15 residues. The V gene lost 6 bases and the J gene lost 4 bases, with 16 bases spanning the gap. This chain's CDR3 is CASRMNRDSNQPQHF. CDR3 in DNA: TGTGCCAGCAGAATGAACAGGGATTCGAATCAGCCCCAGCATTTT.

V is TRBV4-3 and J is TRBJ1-5; D is unclear. Germline CDR1 is LGHNA and CDR2 is YSLEER. The CDR3 is 15 amino acids. Trimming cost V 0 bases and J 6 bases, with 12 bases left between them. Written as DNA, the CDR3 is TGCGCCAGCAGCCAAGATTGGTCACTCGGTCAGCCCCAGCATTTT. Protein product: CASSQDWSLGQPQHF.

The chain couples TRBV7-3 to TRBJ2-5; 8 bases line up with TRBD2. V was pared by 3 bases and J by 4 bases, with 1 base of the junction left unmatched. Germline CDR1 SGHTA, CDR2 FQGTGA. This CDR3 is built from 13 residues. CDR3 residues: CASSFREGETQYF. CDR3 bases: TGTGCCAGCAGCTTTCGGGAGGGAGAGACCCAGTACTTC.

The gene calls are TRBV19 and TRBJ1-1; 9 bases are shared with TRBD1. The CDR3 has 13 residues. V shed 6 bases, J shed 4 bases, and the junction held 3 bases outside the gene matches. Per the germline V gene, CDR1 is LNHDA and CDR2 is SQIVND (reference sequence). The CDR3 nucleotides read TGTGCCAGTAGGAGGGACAGGGCCACTGAAGCTTTCTTT. Translated, it gives CASRRDRATEAFF.

The genes are TRBV18 and TRBJ2-4; 7 nucleotides align to TRBD1. Germline loops: CDR1 KGHSH, CDR2 LQKENI. V was clipped by 3 bases and J by 8 bases; unmatched bases: 1. The CDR3 is 12 residues long. The CDR3 is CASSPDRDIQYF. Written as DNA, the CDR3 is TGTGCCAGCTCACCTGACAGGGACATTCAGTACTTC.

This chain uses TRBV19 with TRBJ1-6, with D possibly being TRBD1 (5 bases). CDR3 length: 14 amino acids. From germline, CDR1 is LNHDA and CDR2 SQIVND (reference sequence). V lost 3 bases and J 9 bases, leaving 12 bases between the germline ends. The CDR3 here is CASSIGTAASPLHF. The CDR3 DNA reads TGTGCCAGTAGTATTGGGACGGCCGCTTCACCCCTCCACTTT.

The rearrangement uses TRBV27 and TRBJ1-4; D remains unclear. This CDR3 is 14 amino acids long. Germline V lookup: CDR1 MNHEY, CDR2 SMNVEV (reference sequence). The V end was cut by 5 bases, the J end by 4 bases, with 11 bases between. The chain's CDR3 is CASSPRPFNEKLFF. In DNA, the CDR3 is TGTGCCAGCAGTCCCCGACCCTTTAATGAAAAACTGTTTTTT.

The gene calls are TRBV30 and TRBJ1-4; D perhaps matches TRBD1 (5 bases). CDR1 GTSNPN and CDR2 SVGIG come from the germline V gene (reference sequence). Trimming cost V 7 bases and J 3 bases, with 21 bases left between them. The CDR3 has 16 residues. For the CDR3, the DNA is TGTGCCTACATGGAGTTGGGGGAGGCGGCTAATGAAAAACTGTTTTTT. This codes for CAYMELGEAANEKLFF.

This chain joins TRBV5-1 and TRBJ2-2; D gene unclear. The CDR3 contains 14 residues. In germline, CDR1 is SGHRS, CDR2 YFSETQ. The V gene lost 7 bases and the J gene lost 8 bases, with 18 bases spanning the gap. This CDR3 is CASVLGLLTGELFF. Written as DNA, the CDR3 is TGCGCCAGCGTCCTGGGTCTTTTAACTGGGGAGCTGTTTTTT.

V is TRBV5-4 and J is TRBJ2-5; weak D call: TRBD1 (6 bases). Germline V gene lookup returns CDR1 SGHNT and CDR2 YYREEE (reference sequence). This CDR3 comprises 17 residues. Trimming removed 2 bases from V and 2 bases from J, with 19 bases in between. The DNA for the CDR3 is TGTGCCAGCAGCTTCGGGCTGGGGACACGCCAGCAAGAGACCCAGTACTTC. This gives the protein CASSFGLGTRQQETQYF.

CDR3 amino acids: CASSPTEWTEAFF. The CDR3, as DNA: TGTGCCAGCAGCCCGACAGAGTGGACTGAAGCTTTCTTT. V usage is TRBV7-9 and J usage is TRBJ1-1, with a weak D call TRBD1 (5 bases). This CDR3 comprises 13 residues. Germline CDR1 SEHNR, CDR2 FQNEAQ (reference sequence). Trimming took 5 bases from V and 5 from J, leaving 12 bases between them. The variable domain in full, completed from reference TRBV7-9 and TRBJ1-1, reads DTGVSQNPRHKITKRGQNVTFRCDPISEHNRLYWYRQTLGQGPEFLTYFQNEAQLEKSRLLSDRFSAERPKGSFSTLEIQRTEQGDSAMYLCASSPTEWTEAFFGQGTRLTVV.

The V gene is TRBV7-9, the J gene TRBJ2-7, with D possibly being TRBD1 or TRBD2 (5 bases each). CDR1 is SEHNR and CDR2 is FQNEAQ in the germline V gene (reference sequence). Between the trimmed V and J ends, which lost 5 bases and 2 bases, there was a span of 19 bases. The CDR3 totals 16 residues. For the CDR3, the DNA is TGTGCCAGCAGCCCCTCTACGAGGGGTAGCACCTACGAGCAGTACTTC. Its translation: CASSPSTRGSTYEQYF.

This clone was picked up one time. The chain is built from TRBV7-2 and TRBJ1-5, with a tentative D call TRBD1 (6 bases). Per germline, CDR1 SGHTA and CDR2 FQGNSA. This CDR3 comprises 15 residues. V was cut by 3 bases and J by 1 base, with 10 bases left in between. The CDR3: CASSFSQGSNQPQHF. The CDR3 DNA follows: TGTGCCAGCAGCTTTTCGCAGGGGAGCAATCAGCCCCAGCATTTT.

The chain carries TRBV29-1 and TRBJ2-3; 7 nucleotides match TRBD2. In germline, CDR1 is SQVTM, CDR2 ANQGSEA. V gave up 7 bases and J gave up 0 bases; unmatched junction bases: 16. The CDR3 has 17 amino acids. The CDR3, as DNA: TGCAGCGCCCGCTCGGCCTATTCGCGGGGGAGCACAGATACGCAGTATTTT. This gives the protein CSARSAYSRGSTDTQYF.

The rearrangement uses TRBV4-3 and TRBJ2-7; D might be TRBD1 (5 bases). CDR3 length: 15 residues. V was pared by 3 bases and J by 5 bases, with 17 bases between. CDR1 and CDR2 from the germline V gene are LGHNA and YSLEER. CDR3 in DNA: TGCGCCAGCAGCCATGCAGGGATCCCAGTCCACGAGCAGTACTTC. It translates to CASSHAGIPVHEQYF.

This chain joins TRBV23-1 and TRBJ1-5; no definite D call. TRBV23-1 is designated an ORF whose function remains uncertain. Trimming took 0 bases from V and 6 from J, leaving 6 bases between them. The CDR3 totals 13 residues. The CDR3 DNA reads TGCGCCAGCAGTCAATCCTTAGGTCAGCCCCAGCATTTT. It specifies CASSQSLGQPQHF.

This chain uses TRBV4-3 with TRBJ1-5; TRBD1 matches 12 bases. V shed 1 base, J shed 7 bases, and the junction held 5 bases outside the gene matches. Germline-derived CDR1 and CDR2 are LGHNA and YSLEER. This CDR3 region has 16 residues. The CDR3 spells CASSQGLGTGGQPQHF. CDR3 nucleotide sequence: TGCGCCAGCAGCCAAGGGCTTGGGACAGGGGGCCAGCCCCAGCATTTT.

The chain carries TRBV4-3 and TRBJ2-3; no clear D gene. Between the trimmed V and J ends, which lost 1 base and 5 bases, there was a span of 19 bases. Germline loops: CDR1 LGHNA, CDR2 YSLEER. The CDR3 contains 17 residues. DNA of the CDR3: TGCGCCAGCAGCCAAGCGGCTGCGACATATGGGGAAGATACGCAGTATTTT. Protein product: CASSQAAATYGEDTQYF.

The chain recombines TRBV28 with TRBJ2-1, with 9 bases that match TRBD1. Looked up from germline, CDR1 is MDHEN and CDR2 is SYDVKM. Germline trimming cut 10 bases from V and 9 bases from J; bases unmatched to any gene: 13. The length of the CDR3 is 14 residues. CDR3 nucleotides: TGTGCCATCCTGACAGGGGGATTTGTTACTGAGCAGTTCTTC. Translated: CAILTGGFVTEQFF.

This clone was picked up a small number of times. This chain uses TRBV18 with TRBJ1-5, with a tentative D call TRBD1 (6 bases). The germline gives CDR1 KGHSH, CDR2 LQKENI. The CDR3 contains 15 residues. The germline V and J ends were trimmed by 5 bases and 3 bases, with 14 bases remaining between them. The CDR3 loop is CASSGGRYNNQPQHF. Written as DNA, the CDR3 is TGTGCCAGCTCAGGGGGGCGGTACAACAATCAGCCCCAGCATTTT.

The chain joins TRBV6-6 to TRBJ1-2, with no clear D. V shed 6 bases and J shed 7 bases, with 15 bases lying between them. CDR3 length: 13 residues. CDR1 and CDR2 from the germline V gene are MNHNY and SVGAGI (reference sequence). The CDR3 bases are TGTGCCAGCAGCCGGGTTTTTGAAAGTGGCTACACCTTC. Its protein product is CASSRVFESGYTF.

Only one count was recorded for this clone. This chain uses TRBV7-2 with TRBJ1-5; D is undetermined. Deletions cut 3 bases from V and 5 bases from J, with 5 bases between. The CDR3 extends over 12 amino acids. Germline values: CDR1 SGHTA, CDR2 FQGNSA. The CDR3 bases are TGTGCCAGCAGCTTTCCCTATCAGCCCCAGCATTTT. Its translation: CASSFPYQPQHF.

This clone has only one observation. The V gene is TRBV7-2, the J gene TRBJ1-3; D ambiguous. This CDR3 is 16 amino acids long. The ends were cut back, 5 bases at V and 0 bases at J, with 14 bases in the middle. Germline V gene data show CDR1 as SGHTA and CDR2 as FQGNSA. Written as DNA, the CDR3 is TGTGCCAGCAGCCCCACGGGAGGGCGCTCTGGAAACACCATATATTTT. Protein: CASSPTGGRSGNTIYF.

Worth noting for this clone: Additional DNA sequences in this sample encode the identical CDR3. V is TRBV11-3 and J is TRBJ2-3, with 13 bases that match TRBD2. The CDR3 is made up of 16 amino acids. Germline values: CDR1 SGHNT, CDR2 YENEEA. Trimming cost V 4 bases and J 4 bases; bases outside gene matches: 5. CDR3 in DNA: TGTGCCAGCAGCTCCCGGACTAGCGGGGGAGCAGATACGCAGTATTTT. The encoded protein is CASSSRTSGGADTQYF.

In this sample, this clone turned up a few times. The genes are TRBV27 and TRBJ2-3; 14 nucleotides agree with TRBD2. V lost 5 bases, J lost 0 bases, and 4 bases stayed unmatched. Germline assignment: CDR1 MNHEY and CDR2 SMNVEV (reference sequence). The CDR3 loop spans 17 amino acids. This CDR3 is CASSVRLAGGSTDTQYF. CDR3 bases: TGTGCCAGCAGTGTACGACTAGCGGGGGGGAGCACAGATACGCAGTATTTT.